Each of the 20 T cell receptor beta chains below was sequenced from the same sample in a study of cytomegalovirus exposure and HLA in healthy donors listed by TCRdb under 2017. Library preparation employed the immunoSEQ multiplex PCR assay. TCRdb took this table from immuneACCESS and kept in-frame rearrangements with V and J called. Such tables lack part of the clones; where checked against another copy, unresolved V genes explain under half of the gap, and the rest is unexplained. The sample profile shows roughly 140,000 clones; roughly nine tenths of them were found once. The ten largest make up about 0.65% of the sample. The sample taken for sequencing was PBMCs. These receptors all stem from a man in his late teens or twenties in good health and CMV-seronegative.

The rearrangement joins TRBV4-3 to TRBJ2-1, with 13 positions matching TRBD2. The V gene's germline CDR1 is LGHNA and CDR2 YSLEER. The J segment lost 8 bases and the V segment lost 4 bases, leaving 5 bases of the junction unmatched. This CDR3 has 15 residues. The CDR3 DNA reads TGCGCCAGCAGCCTTACTAGCGGGAGGGCTGATGAGCAGTTCTTC. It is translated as CASSLTSGRADEQFF.

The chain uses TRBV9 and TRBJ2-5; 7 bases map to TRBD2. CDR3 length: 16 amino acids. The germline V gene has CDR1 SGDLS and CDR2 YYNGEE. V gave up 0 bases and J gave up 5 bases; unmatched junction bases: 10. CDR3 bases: TGTGCCAGCAGCGTAGGATGGACTAGTAGGGTGGAGACCCAGTACTTC. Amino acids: CASSVGWTSRVETQYF.

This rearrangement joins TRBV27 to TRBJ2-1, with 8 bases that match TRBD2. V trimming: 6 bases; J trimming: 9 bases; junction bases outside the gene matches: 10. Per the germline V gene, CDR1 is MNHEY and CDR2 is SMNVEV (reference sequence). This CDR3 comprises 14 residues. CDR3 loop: CASRPGLDIGEQFF. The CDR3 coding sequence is TGTGCCAGCAGGCCGGGACTAGATATAGGTGAGCAGTTCTTC.

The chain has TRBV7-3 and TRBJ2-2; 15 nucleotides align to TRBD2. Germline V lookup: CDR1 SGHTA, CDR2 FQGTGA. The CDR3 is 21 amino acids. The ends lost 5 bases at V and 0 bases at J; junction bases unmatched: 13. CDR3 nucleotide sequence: TGTGCCAGCAGCCCGAAAGGGTTGGGACTAGCGGGGGGTTCGAACACCGGGGAGCTGTTTTTT. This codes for CASSPKGLGLAGGSNTGELFF.

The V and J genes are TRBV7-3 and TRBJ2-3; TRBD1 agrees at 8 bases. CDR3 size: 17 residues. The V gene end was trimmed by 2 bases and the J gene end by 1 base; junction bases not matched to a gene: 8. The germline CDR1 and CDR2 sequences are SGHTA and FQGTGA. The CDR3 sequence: CASSLGSGGDGTDTQYF. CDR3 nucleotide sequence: TGTGCCAGCAGCTTAGGCTCAGGGGGCGACGGCACAGATACGCAGTATTTT.

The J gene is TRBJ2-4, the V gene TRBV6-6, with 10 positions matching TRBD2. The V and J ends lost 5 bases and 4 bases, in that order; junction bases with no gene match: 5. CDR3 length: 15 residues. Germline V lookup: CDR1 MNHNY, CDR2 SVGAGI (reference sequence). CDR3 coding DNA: TGTGCCAGCAGTCAACTAGCGGGGACTAAAAACATTCAGTACTTC. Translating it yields CASSQLAGTKNIQYF.

This CDR3 is CAHRGQADGNTIYF. For the CDR3, the DNA is TGTGCCCACCGCGGGCAGGCCGACGGAAACACCATATATTTT. The V call is TRBV28, the J call TRBJ1-3; D remains ambiguous. CDR3 size: 14 residues. The germline CDR1 and CDR2 sequences are MDHEN and SYDVKM. V shed 11 bases and J shed 4 bases, with 18 bases lying between them.

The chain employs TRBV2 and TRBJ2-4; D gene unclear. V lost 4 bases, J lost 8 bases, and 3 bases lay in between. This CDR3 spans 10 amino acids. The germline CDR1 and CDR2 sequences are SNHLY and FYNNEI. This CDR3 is CASSVDIQYF. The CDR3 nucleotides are TGTGCCAGCAGTGTCGACATTCAGTACTTC.

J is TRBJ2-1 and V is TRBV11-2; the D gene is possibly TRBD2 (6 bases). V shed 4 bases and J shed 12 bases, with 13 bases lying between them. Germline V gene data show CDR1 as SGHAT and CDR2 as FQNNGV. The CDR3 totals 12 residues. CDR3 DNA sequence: TGTGCCAGCAGCTCCGAGCGGGCGGGGCAGTTCTTC. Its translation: CASSSERAGQFF.

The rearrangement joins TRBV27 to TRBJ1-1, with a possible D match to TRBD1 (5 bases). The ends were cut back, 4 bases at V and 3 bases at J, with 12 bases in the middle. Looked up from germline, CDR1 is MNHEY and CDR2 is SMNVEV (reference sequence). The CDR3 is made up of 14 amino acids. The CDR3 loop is CASSSTAGYTEAFF. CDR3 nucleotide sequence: TGTGCCAGCAGTTCGACAGCTGGGTACACTGAAGCTTTCTTT.

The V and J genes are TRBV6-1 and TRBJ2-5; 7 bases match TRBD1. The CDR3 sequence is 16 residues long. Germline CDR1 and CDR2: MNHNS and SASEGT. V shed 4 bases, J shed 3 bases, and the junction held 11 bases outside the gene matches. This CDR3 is CASSGTGQTKKETQYF. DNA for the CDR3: TGTGCCAGCAGTGGGACAGGACAGACGAAGAAAGAGACCCAGTACTTC.

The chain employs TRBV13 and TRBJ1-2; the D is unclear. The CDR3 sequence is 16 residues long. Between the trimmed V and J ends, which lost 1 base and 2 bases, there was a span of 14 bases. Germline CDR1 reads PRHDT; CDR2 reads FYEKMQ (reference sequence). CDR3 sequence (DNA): TGTGCCAGCAGCTTAGATGGGCCAATGAAAAACTATGGCTACACCTTC. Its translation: CASSLDGPMKNYGYTF. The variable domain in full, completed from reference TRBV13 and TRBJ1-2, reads AAGVIQSPRHLIKEKRETATLKCYPIPRHDTVYWYQQGPGQDPQFLISFYEKMQSDKGSIPDRFSAQQFSDYHSELNMSSLELGDSALYFCASSLDGPMKNYGYTFGSGTRLTVV.

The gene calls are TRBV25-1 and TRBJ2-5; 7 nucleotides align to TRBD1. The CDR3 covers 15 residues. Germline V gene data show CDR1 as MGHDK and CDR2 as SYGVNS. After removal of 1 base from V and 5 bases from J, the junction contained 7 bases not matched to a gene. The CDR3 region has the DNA TGTGCCAGCAGTGAATTTGAGGGGGCAAGGGAGACCCAGTACTTC. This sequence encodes CASSEFEGARETQYF.

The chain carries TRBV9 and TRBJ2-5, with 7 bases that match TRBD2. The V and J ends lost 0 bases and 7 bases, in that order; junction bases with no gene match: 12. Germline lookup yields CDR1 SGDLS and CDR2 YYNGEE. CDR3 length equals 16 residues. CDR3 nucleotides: TGTGCCAGCAGCGTAGGGGAGGGATGGGGGATCGGGACCCAGTACTTC. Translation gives CASSVGEGWGIGTQYF.

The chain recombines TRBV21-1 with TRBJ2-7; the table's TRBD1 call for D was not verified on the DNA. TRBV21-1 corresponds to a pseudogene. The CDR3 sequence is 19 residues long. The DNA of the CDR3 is TGTGCCAGCAGCGCCCGCTGTCCGCCAGCCGGGACACCTATCTACGAGCAGTACGTC. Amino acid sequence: CASSARCPPAGTPIYEQYV.

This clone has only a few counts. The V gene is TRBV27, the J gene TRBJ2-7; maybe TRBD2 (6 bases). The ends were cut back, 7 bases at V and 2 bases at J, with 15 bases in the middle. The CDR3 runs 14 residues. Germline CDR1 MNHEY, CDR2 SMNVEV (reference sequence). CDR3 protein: CASKPGTAAYEQYV. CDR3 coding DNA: TGTGCCAGCAAACCCGGGACTGCAGCCTACGAGCAGTACGTC.

The CDR3, as DNA: TGTGCCAGCAGTTCAAGACGGGGTGCCTATGGCTACACCTTC. As protein: CASSSRRGAYGYTF. The rearrangement links TRBV27 to TRBJ1-2, with D unresolved. Germline assignment: CDR1 MNHEY and CDR2 SMNVEV (reference sequence). With 4 bases removed from V and 4 bases from J, the gap between germline ends came to 13 bases. This CDR3 region has 14 residues.

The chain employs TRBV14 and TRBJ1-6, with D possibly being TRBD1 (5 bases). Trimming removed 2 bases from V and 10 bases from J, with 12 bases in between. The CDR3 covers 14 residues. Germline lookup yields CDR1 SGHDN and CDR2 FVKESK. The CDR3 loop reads CASSQWRGRSPLHF. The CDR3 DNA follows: TGTGCCAGCAGCCAATGGCGGGGCCGCTCACCCCTCCACTTT.

Here the CDR3 reads CASSLVGRGAEAFF. DNA of the CDR3: TGTGCCAGCAGCTTAGTGGGCAGGGGTGCTGAAGCTTTCTTT. The genes are TRBV7-2 and TRBJ1-1; possibly TRBD1 for D (6 bases). V gave up 1 base and J gave up 6 bases, with 12 bases separating them. The CDR3 consists of 14 residues. Germline-derived CDR1 and CDR2 are SGHTA and FQGNSA. The variable domain in full, with the rest retrieved from reference TRBV7-2 and TRBJ1-1, is GAGVSQSPSNKVTEKGKDVELRCDPISGHTALYWYRQSLGQGLEFLIYFQGNSAPDKSGLPSDRFSAERTGGSVSTLTIQRTQQEDSAVYLCASSLVGRGAEAFFGQGTRLTVV.

CDR3 sequence: CASSGGQAVQYF. In nucleotides, the CDR3 is TGTGCCAGCAGTGGCGGACAGGCGGTTCAGTACTTC. The chain has TRBV6-1 and TRBJ2-4; 7 bases fit TRBD1. V was clipped by 4 bases and J by 11 bases; unmatched bases: 5. The CDR3 runs 12 residues. From germline, CDR1 is MNHNS and CDR2 SASEGT.